This T cell receptor beta chain was sequenced during a study of early T cells in non-severe SARS-CoV-2 infection. Study summary: Sequencing was performed on bulk RNA from unsorted whole blood, leaving chains unpaired.

V gave up 3 bases and J gave up 0 bases, with 12 bases separating them. The CDR3 has 16 amino acids. Study-wide points: The study's VDJdb matching favored anti-spike CD8 responses and missed private and CD4 specificities.

Individual cDNA molecules received unique molecular identifiers. Via MiXCR, TCRdb re-called the 5' RACE reads, giving one row per CDR3 protein. The table has 70,000 to 75,000 distinct CDR3 sequences, 12% seen once; the top ten hold approximately 5%. This clonotype showed up many times. The target antigen is unknown. The origin of this receptor is an adult who was a healthcare worker with PCR-confirmed SARS-CoV-2 infection or an uninfected control (not recorded which). The material sequenced was whole blood. The chain has TRBV12-3 or TRBV12-4 and TRBJ1-3; a weak D match, TRBD1 (5 bases). The CDR3 loop reads CASSLSGAYSGNTIYF. The CDR3 coding sequence is TGTGCCAGCAGTTTGTCTGGGGCTTACTCTGGAAACACCATATATTTT.